These 9 T cell receptor beta chains came from one sample sequenced in a study of T-cell reconstitution after alpha-beta-depleted transplantation in children. Researchers prepared the TCRbeta library using unique molecular identifiers, the study reports. TCRdb analysed the PCR reads with MiXCR anew, one entry per CDR3 protein. The table records fewer than 750,000 distinct CDR3 sequences, over 25% of them present only once. Source: PBMCs, taken before TCRalphabeta/CD19-depleted stem cell transplant. These receptors came from a boy younger than two with Wiskott-Aldrich syndrome, due to receive a stem cell transplant.

Only a few counts were recorded for this clonotype. CDR3: CASSLQGAVYEQYF. The CDR3 coding sequence is TGTGCCAGCAGCCTACAGGGGGCGGTCTACGAGCAGTACTTC. The chain links TRBV7-9 to TRBJ2-7; the match to TRBD1 covers 9 bases. CDR3 length: 14 amino acids. Germline assignment: CDR1 SEHNR and CDR2 FQNEAQ (reference sequence). With 5 bases clipped from V and 3 bases from J, the junction kept 5 bases outside the gene matches.

This chain joins TRBV20-1 and TRBJ1-5; TRBD1 matches at 7 bases. Per germline, CDR1 DFQATT and CDR2 SNEGSKA (reference sequence). The CDR3 has 13 residues. V gave up 6 bases and J gave up 6 bases; unmatched junction bases: 8. Here the CDR3 reads CSALGGGSQPQHF. The CDR3 DNA is TGCAGTGCCCTAGGAGGGGGCAGTCAGCCCCAGCATTTT.

A remark on this clonotype: The conserved phenylalanine or tryptophan normally closing the CDR3 is absent here, so this likely arose from a read error. J is TRBJ2-1 and V is TRBV13; no definite D call. Trimming removed 3 bases from V and 0 bases from J, with 12 bases in between. CDR3 length: 16 amino acids. In germline, CDR1 is PRHDT, CDR2 FYEKMQ (reference sequence). The CDR3 region is CASSFVGSSSYNEQFY. In DNA form, the CDR3 reads TGTGCCAGCAGCTTTGTCGGGTCTAGCTCCTACAATGAGCAGTTCTAC.

This clonotype has a handful of counts. The rearrangement links TRBV10-3 to TRBJ1-5; the D gene is possibly TRBD1 (5 bases). CDR3 length equals 14 residues. V was trimmed by 10 bases and J by 1 base, leaving 14 bases between them. The germline V gene has CDR1 ENHRY and CDR2 SYGVKD. CDR3: CATNGGSSNQPQHF. The CDR3 DNA is TGTGCCACCAACGGGGGAAGCAGCAATCAGCCCCAGCATTTT.

This clonotype was seen only a few times. This chain joins TRBV20-1 and TRBJ2-7; no clear D gene. V was clipped by 3 bases and J by 4 bases, with 13 bases between them. The CDR3 has 13 residues. Germline CDR1 and CDR2: DFQATT and SNEGSKA (reference sequence). CDR3 in DNA: TGCAGTGCTAGTAGTGGGAAGAATTACGAGCAGTACTTC. Translating it yields CSASSGKNYEQYF.

This clonotype was seen only a few times. The J gene is TRBJ2-3, the V gene TRBV27, with 9 bases matching TRBD2. This CDR3 comprises 16 residues. Germline V gene sequence: CDR1 MNHEY, CDR2 SMNVEV (reference sequence). J was trimmed by 5 bases and V by 1 base; bases with no gene match: 7. Here the CDR3 reads CASSLLASGIIDTQYF. CDR3 nucleotides: TGTGCCAGCAGTTTATTGGCTAGCGGGATTATAGATACGCAGTATTTT.

The chain employs TRBV12-3 or TRBV12-4 and TRBJ2-1; D unclear. This CDR3 spans 17 amino acids. V was cut by 1 base and J by 0 bases, with 13 bases left in between. The CDR3: CASSLGRTRSSYNEQFF. The CDR3 nucleotides read TGTGCCAGCAGTTTAGGGAGAACAAGGAGCTCCTACAATGAGCAGTTCTTC.

The chain joins TRBV5-1 to TRBJ1-1; D is unclear. CDR3 length: 17 amino acids. Germline-derived CDR1 and CDR2 are SGHRS and YFSETQ. Between the trimmed V and J ends, which lost 1 base and 0 bases, there was a span of 16 bases. The CDR3 DNA reads TGCGCCAGCAGCTTGAGGAGTTCTAAAGGGTTGAACACTGAAGCTTTCTTT. Its translation is CASSLRSSKGLNTEAFF.

Only a few counts were recorded for this clonotype. The chain has TRBV5-1 and TRBJ2-3; D is undetermined. The CDR3 has 15 residues. CDR1 is SGHRS and CDR2 is YFSETQ in the germline V gene. V shed 2 bases and J shed 3 bases, with 13 bases lying between them. The CDR3 DNA sequence: TGCGCCAGCAGCTTAAGCCGTGGGTGGACAGATACGCAGTATTTT. Protein sequence: CASSLSRGWTDTQYF.